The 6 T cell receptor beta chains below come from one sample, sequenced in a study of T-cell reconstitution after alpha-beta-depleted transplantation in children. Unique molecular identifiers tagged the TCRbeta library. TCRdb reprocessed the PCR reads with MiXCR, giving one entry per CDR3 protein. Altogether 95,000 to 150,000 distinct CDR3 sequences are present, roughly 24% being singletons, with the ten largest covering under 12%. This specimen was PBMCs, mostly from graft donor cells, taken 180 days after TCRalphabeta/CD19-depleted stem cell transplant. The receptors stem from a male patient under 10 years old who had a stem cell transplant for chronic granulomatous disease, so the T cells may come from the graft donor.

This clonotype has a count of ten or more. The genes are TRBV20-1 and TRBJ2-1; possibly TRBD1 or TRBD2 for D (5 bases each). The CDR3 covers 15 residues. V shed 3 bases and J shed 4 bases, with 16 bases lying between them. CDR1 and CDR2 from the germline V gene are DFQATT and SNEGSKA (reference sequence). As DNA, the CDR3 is TGCAGTGCTAGGAAGGGACCGGGGCCTTACAATGAGCAGTTCTTC. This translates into CSARKGPGPYNEQFF.

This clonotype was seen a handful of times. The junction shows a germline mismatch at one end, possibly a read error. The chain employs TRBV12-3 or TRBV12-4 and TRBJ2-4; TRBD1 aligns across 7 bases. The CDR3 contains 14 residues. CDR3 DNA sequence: TGTGCCAGCGCTCAGGGGGTGGCCAAAAACAGTCAGTACTTC. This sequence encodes CASAQGVAKNSQYF.

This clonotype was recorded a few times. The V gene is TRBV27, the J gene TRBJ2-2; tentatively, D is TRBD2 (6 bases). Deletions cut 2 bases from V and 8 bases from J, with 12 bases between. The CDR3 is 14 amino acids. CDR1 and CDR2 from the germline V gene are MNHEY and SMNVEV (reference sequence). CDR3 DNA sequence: TGTGCCAGCAGTTTAGCGGGGAAGGTTGGGGAGCTGTTTTTT. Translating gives CASSLAGKVGELFF.

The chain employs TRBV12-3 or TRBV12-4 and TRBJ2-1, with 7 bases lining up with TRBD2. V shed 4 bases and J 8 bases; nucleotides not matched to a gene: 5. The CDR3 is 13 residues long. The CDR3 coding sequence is TGTGCCAGCAGTTCCCTGGGGGGGTATGAGCAGTTCTTC. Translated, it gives CASSSLGGYEQFF.

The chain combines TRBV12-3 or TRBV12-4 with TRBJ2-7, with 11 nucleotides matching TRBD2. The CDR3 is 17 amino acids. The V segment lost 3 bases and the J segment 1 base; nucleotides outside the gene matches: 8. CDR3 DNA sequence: TGTGCCAGCAGTTTTGGGACTAGCGGAGGGTCGTCCTACGAGCAGTACTTC. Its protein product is CASSFGTSGGSSYEQYF.

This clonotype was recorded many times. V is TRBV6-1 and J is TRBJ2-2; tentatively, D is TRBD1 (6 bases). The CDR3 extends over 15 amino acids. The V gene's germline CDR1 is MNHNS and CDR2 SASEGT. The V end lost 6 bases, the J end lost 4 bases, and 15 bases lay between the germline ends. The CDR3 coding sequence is TGTGCCAGCAGGAAAACAGGGCCCAGCACCGGGGAGCTGTTTTTT. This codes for CASRKTGPSTGELFF.